The source of this T cell receptor beta chain is a study of radiotherapy plus CTLA-4 blockade in lung cancer. Study-level background: Overall, roughly 17% of patients showed an objective response, while about 31% attained disease control. General observations from the study: According to reports, early shifts in blood T cell clones, alongside interferon-beta, forecast response most accurately. Blood saw expansion of tumor-derived TCR clones after radiotherapy plus ipilimumab.

The protocol was immunoSEQ multiplex PCR, while the TCRdb copy is restricted to in-frame clones and leaves out a portion. Of 100,000 or so clones in the sample, around 83% were seen once. Per the germline V gene, CDR1 is SGHRS and CDR2 is YFSETQ. V shed 5 bases, J shed 0 bases, and the junction held 5 bases outside the gene matches. This CDR3 has 16 amino acids. Details on this clone: Its antigen is still unknown.

This TCR came from a human donor with non-small cell lung cancer that progressed on radiotherapy plus ipilimumab. The chain couples TRBV5-1 to TRBJ1-5, with 10 bases that match TRBD1. The sequenced sample was peripheral blood, obtained from a patient treated with radiotherapy plus ipilimumab. The CDR3 region is CASRTGTGDSNQPQHF. In nucleotides, the CDR3 is TGCGCCAGCAGAACCGGGACAGGGGATAGCAATCAGCCCCAGCATTTT.